This record concerns one TCR beta chain sequence. The read stops 3 residues short of the end of the CDR3; the missing end is completed from the germline J gene. TCRdb keeps only in-frame clones here, not all; method: immunoSEQ multiplex PCR. Its table records under 45,000 clones. The data belong to a study of T cells in women clearing cervical HPV infection. The CDR3 length is 17 residues. CDR1 is SNHLY and CDR2 is FYNNEI in the germline V gene. V dropped 6 bases and J dropped 5; count of bases not matched to a gene: 16. J is TRBJ2-5 and V is TRBV2; 9 nucleotides line up with TRBD2. Input material: blood buffy coat. The sequence was obtained from a woman between 18 and 69 years old with a cervical HPV16 infection that either progressed to CIN3+ or cleared (not recorded which). CDR3 sequence reads: CASSASGGRAVGETQYF. CDR3 DNA (partial): TGTGCCAGCAGCGCTAGCGGCGGGAGGGCCGTCGGTGAGACC. Full variable domain (missing parts from reference TRBV2 and TRBJ2-5): EPEVTQTPSHQVTQMGQEVILRCVPISNHLYFYWYRQILGQKVEFLVSFYNNEISEKSEIFDDQFSVERPDGSNFTLKIRSTKLEDSAMYFCASSASGGRAVGETQYFGPGTRLLVL.